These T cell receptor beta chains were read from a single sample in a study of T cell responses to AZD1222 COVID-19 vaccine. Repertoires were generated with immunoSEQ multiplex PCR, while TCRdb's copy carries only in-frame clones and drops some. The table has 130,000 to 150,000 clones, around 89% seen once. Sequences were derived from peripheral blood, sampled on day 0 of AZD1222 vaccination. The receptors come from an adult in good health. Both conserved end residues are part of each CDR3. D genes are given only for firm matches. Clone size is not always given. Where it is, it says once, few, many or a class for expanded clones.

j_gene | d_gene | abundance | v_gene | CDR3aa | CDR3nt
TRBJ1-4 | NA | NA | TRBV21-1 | CAHRDGPNEKLFF | TGTGCCCATAGGGACGGACCTAATGAAAAACTGTTTTTT
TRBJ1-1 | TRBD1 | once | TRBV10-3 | CAIRARTGGPHTEAFF | TGTGCCATCAGGGCGAGGACAGGGGGCCCTCACACTGAAGCTTTCTTT
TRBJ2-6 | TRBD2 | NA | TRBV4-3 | CASSQGGVSGANVLTF | TGCGCCAGCAGCCAGGGAGGGGTCTCTGGGGCCAACGTCCTGACTTTC
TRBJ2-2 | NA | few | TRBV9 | CASSVFTSRTGELFF | TGTGCCAGCAGCGTATTCACTAGCCGGACCGGGGAGCTGTTTTTT
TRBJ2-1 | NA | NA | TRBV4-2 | CASSQERQREQFF | TGTGCCAGCAGCCAAGAGCGGCAGCGGGAGCAGTTCTTC
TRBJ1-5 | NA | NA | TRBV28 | CASSLGSGNQPQHF | TGTGCCAGCAGTTTAGGTTCCGGAAATCAGCCCCAGCATTTT
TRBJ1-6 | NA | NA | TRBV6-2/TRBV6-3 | CASSYSFGGTYNSPLHF | TGTGCCAGCAGTTACTCGTTCGGGGGCACCTATAATTCACCCCTCCACTTT
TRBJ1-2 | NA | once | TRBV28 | CASDHGRNYGYTF | TGTGCCAGCGATCACGGCCGGAACTATGGCTACACCTTC
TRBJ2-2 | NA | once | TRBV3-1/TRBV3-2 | CASSPVRAGELFF | TGTGCCAGCAGCCCGGTTCGGGCCGGGGAGCTGTTTTTT
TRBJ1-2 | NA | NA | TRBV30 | CAWNHGYYGYTF | TGTGCCTGGAACCACGGTTACTATGGCTACACCTTC
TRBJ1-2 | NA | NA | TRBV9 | CASSVESGALNYGYTF | TGTGCCAGCAGCGTAGAATCAGGGGCGCTAAACTATGGCTACACCTTC
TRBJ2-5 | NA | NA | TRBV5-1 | CASSLLGPREETQYF | TGCGCCAGCAGCTTGCTAGGACCTCGGGAAGAGACCCAGTACTTC
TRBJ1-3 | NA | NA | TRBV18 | CASSPDSRGNTIYF | TGTGCCAGCTCACCGGACAGCCGAGGAAACACCATATATTTT
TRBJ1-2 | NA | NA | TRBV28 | CASSPNIHGQNYGYTF | TGTGCCAGCAGTCCCAACATCCACGGACAGAACTATGGCTACACCTTC
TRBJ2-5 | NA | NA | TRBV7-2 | CASSLASAGSGETQYF | TGTGCCAGCAGCTTAGCTTCGGCAGGGAGCGGCGAGACCCAGTACTTC
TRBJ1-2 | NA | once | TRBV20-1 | CSASWGGDYGYTF | TGCAGTGCTAGTTGGGGAGGGGACTATGGCTACACCTTC
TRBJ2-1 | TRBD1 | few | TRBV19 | CASLHSGTGIVGEQFF | TGTGCCTCGCTACATTCCGGGACAGGGATCGTCGGTGAGCAGTTCTTC
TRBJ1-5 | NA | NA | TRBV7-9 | CASSLLGGAQHF | TGTGCCAGCAGCTTACTTGGGGGAGCCCAGCATTTT
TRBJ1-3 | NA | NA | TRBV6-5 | CASSYKGYEGNTIYF | TGTGCCAGCAGTTATAAGGGGTACGAAGGAAACACCATATATTTT
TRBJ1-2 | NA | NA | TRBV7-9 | CASSREGYTF | TGTGCCAGCAGCCGGGAAGGCTACACCTTC
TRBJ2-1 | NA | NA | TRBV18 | CASSPAQGTYNEQFF | TGTGCCAGCTCACCGGCCCAGGGAACCTACAATGAGCAGTTCTTC
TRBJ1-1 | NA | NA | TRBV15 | CATSRDQVGGAFF | TGTGCCACCAGCAGAGATCAGGTAGGAGGGGCTTTCTTT
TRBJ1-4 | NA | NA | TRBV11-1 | CASSPGDLREKLFF | TGTGCCAGCAGCCCAGGGGACCTTCGCGAAAAACTGTTTTTT
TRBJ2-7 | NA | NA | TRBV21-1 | CASSKGGFYFPYEQYF | TGTGCCAGCAGCAAAGGTGGGTTCTACTTCCCCTACGAGCAGTACTTC
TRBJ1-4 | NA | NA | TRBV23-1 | CASSQGFPGRLFF | TGCGCCAGCAGTCAAGGGTTCCCGGGGAGACTGTTTTTT
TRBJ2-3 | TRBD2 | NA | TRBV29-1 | CSGNSAGGTDTQYF | TGCAGCGGAAATTCAGCGGGGGGAACAGATACGCAGTATTTT
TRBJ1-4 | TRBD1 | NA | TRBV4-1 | CASSQGGQGAAGKLFF | TGCGCCAGCAGCCAGGGAGGACAGGGAGCGGCGGGGAAACTGTTTTTT
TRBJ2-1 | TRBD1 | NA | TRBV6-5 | CASSYSMAGGNEQFF | TGTGCCAGCAGTTACTCGATGGCAGGGGGTAATGAGCAGTTCTTC
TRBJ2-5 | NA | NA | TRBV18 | CASSPDRGQETQYF | TGTGCCAGCTCACCGGACCGGGGTCAGGAGACCCAGTACTTC
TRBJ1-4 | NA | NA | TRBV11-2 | CASSLYGEKLFF | TGTGCCAGCAGCTTATATGGGGAAAAACTGTTTTTT
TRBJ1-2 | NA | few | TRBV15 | CATSRDTGSRGYTF | TGTGCCACCAGCAGAGATACCGGGTCTAGAGGCTACACCTTC
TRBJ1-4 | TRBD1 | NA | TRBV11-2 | CASSPGTGVEKLFF | TGTGCCAGCAGCCCCGGGACAGGGGTTGAAAAACTGTTTTTT
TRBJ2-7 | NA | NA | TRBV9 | CASSVGVARSYEQYF | TGTGCCAGCAGCGTAGGGGTAGCGCGGTCCTACGAGCAGTACTTC
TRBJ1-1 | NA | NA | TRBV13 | CASSLGGDATEAFF | TGTGCCAGCAGCTTAGGGGGGGATGCCACTGAAGCTTTCTTT
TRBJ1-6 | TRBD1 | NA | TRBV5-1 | CASSPGQSYSPLHF | TGCGCCAGCAGCCCGGGACAGAGCTATTCACCCCTCCACTTT
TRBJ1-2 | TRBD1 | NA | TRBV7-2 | CASRTGQVNYGYTF | TGTGCCAGCAGGACGGGACAGGTGAACTATGGCTACACCTTC
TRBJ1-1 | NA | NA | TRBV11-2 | CASSPGGGGTEAFF | TGTGCCAGCAGCCCCGGGGGAGGGGGCACTGAAGCTTTCTTT
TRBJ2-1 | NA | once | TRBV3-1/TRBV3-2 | CASSQVRGLAYNEQFF | TGTGCCAGCAGCCAAGTTAGGGGATTGGCCTACAATGAGCAGTTCTTC
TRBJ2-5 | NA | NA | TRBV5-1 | CASSLSETQYF | TGCGCCAGCAGCTTGTCGGAGACCCAGTACTTC
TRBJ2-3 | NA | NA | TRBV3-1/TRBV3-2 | CASAPGVPDTQYF | TGTGCCAGCGCTCCGGGAGTCCCAGATACGCAGTATTTT
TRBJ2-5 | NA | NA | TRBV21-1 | CASSSQLQAQETQYF | TGTGCCAGCAGCAGCCAGTTACAGGCCCAAGAGACCCAGTACTTC
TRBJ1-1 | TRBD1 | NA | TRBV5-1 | CASSPQGANTEAFF | TGCGCCAGCAGCCCACAGGGGGCGAACACTGAAGCTTTCTTT
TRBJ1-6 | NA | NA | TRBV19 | CASSIAGQGQASPLHF | TGTGCCAGTAGTATTGCGGGGCAGGGGCAAGCCTCACCCCTCCACTTT
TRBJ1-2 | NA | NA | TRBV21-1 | CASSKEGVDYGYTF | TGTGCCAGCAGCAAAGAGGGGGTGGACTATGGCTACACCTTC
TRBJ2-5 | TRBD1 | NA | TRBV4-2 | CASSPRRPGTGAQRETQYF | TGTGCCAGCAGCCCCCGCCGACCCGGGACAGGGGCTCAGAGGGAGACCCAGTACTTC
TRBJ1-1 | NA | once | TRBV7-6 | CASSLRAPPDTEAFF | TGTGCCAGCAGCCTACGGGCCCCCCCGGACACTGAAGCTTTCTTT
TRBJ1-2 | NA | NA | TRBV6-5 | CASSRDRNYGYTF | TGTGCCAGCAGCCGCGACAGGAACTATGGCTACACCTTC
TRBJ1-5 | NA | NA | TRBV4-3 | CASSQEGGRQPQHF | TGCGCCAGCAGCCAAGAAGGGGGTAGACAGCCCCAGCATTTT
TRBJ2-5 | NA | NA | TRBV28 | CASSYASGEETQYF | TGTGCCAGCAGTTACGCGTCGGGGGAAGAGACCCAGTACTTC
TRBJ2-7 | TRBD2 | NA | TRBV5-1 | CASSILAGGQYEQYF | TGCGCCAGCAGCATACTAGCGGGGGGGCAGTACGAGCAGTACTTC